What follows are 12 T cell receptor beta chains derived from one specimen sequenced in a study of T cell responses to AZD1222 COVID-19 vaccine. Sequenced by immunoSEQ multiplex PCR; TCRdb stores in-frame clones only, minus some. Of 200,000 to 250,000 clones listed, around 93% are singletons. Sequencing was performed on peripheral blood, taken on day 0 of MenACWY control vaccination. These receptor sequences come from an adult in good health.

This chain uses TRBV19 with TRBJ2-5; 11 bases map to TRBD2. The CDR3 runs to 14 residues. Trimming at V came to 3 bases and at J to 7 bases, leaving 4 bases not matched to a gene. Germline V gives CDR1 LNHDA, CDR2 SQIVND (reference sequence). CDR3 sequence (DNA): TGTGCCAGTAGTATCGGGACTAGCGGCGGGACCCAGTACTTC. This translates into CASSIGTSGGTQYF.

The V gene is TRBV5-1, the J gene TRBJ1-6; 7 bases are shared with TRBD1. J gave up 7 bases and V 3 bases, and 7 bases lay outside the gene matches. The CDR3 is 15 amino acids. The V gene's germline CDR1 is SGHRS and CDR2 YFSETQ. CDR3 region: CASSSPGQTNSPLHF. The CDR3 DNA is TGCGCCAGCAGCTCACCGGGACAGACCAATTCACCCCTCCACTTT.

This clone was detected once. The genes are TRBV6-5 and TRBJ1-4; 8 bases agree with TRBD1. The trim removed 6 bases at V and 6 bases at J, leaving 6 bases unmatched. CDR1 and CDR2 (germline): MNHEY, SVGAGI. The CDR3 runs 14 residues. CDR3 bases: TGTGCCAGCAGGCCGACAGGGGAGGATGAAAAACTGTTTTTT. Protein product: CASRPTGEDEKLFF.

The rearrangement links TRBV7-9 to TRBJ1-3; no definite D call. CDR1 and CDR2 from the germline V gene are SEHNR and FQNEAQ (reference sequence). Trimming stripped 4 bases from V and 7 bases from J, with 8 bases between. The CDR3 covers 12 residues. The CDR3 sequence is CASSSRWNTIYF. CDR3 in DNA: TGTGCCAGCAGCTCTCGGTGGAACACCATATATTTT.

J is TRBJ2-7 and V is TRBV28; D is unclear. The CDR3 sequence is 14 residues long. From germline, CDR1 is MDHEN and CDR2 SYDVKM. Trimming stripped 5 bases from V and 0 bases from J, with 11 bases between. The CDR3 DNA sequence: TGTGCCAGCAGTAAGGGCAGGTCCTCCTACGAGCAGTACTTC. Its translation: CASSKGRSSYEQYF.

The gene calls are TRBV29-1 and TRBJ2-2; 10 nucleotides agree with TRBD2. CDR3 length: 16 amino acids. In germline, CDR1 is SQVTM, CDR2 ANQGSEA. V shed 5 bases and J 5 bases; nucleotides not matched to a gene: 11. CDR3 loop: CSVPVWTSGGTGELFF. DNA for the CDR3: TGCAGCGTTCCCGTGTGGACTAGCGGTGGGACCGGGGAGCTGTTTTTT.

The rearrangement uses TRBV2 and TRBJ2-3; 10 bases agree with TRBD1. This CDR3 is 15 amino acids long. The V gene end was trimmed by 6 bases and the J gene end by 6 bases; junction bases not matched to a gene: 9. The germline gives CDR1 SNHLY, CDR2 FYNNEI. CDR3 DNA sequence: TGTGCCAGCAGCCATGGACAGGGGGAGGTGGATACGCAGTATTTT. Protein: CASSHGQGEVDTQYF. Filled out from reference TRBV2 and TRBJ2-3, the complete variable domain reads EPEVTQTPSHQVTQMGQEVILRCVPISNHLYFYWYRQILGQKVEFLVSFYNNEISEKSEIFDDQFSVERPDGSNFTLKIRSTKLEDSAMYFCASSHGQGEVDTQYFGPGTRLTVL.

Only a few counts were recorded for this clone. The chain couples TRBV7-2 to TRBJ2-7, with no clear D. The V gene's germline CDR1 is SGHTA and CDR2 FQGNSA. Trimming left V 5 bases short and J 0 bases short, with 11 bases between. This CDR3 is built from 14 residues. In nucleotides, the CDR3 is TGTGCCAGCAGCCAGGAACGGAGCTCCTACGAGCAGTACTTC. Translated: CASSQERSSYEQYF.

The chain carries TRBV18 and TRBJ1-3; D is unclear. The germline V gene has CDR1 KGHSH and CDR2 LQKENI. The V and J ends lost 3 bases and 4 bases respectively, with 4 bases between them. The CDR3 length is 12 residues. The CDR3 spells CASSPQGNTIYF. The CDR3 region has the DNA TGTGCCAGCTCACCGCAGGGAAACACCATATATTTT.

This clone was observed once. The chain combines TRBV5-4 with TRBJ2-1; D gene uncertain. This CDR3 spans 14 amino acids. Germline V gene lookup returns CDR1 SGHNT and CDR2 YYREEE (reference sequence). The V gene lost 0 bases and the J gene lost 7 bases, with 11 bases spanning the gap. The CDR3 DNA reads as TGTGCCAGCAGCTTGGGGACCTTATTAAATGAGCAGTTCTTC. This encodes CASSLGTLLNEQFF.

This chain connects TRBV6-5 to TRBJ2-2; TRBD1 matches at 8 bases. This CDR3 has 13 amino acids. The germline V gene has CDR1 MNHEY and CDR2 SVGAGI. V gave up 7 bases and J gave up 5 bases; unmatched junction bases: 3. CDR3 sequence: CASTRQGTGELFF. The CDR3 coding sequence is TGTGCCAGCACGCGACAGGGGACCGGGGAGCTGTTTTTT.

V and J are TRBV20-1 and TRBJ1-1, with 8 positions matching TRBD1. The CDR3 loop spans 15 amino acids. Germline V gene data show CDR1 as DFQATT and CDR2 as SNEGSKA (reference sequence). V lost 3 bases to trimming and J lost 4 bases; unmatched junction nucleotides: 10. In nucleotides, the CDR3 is TGCAGTGCTAGTTCGGGTAACAGGGGGGGCACTGAAGCTTTCTTT. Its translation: CSASSGNRGGTEAFF.